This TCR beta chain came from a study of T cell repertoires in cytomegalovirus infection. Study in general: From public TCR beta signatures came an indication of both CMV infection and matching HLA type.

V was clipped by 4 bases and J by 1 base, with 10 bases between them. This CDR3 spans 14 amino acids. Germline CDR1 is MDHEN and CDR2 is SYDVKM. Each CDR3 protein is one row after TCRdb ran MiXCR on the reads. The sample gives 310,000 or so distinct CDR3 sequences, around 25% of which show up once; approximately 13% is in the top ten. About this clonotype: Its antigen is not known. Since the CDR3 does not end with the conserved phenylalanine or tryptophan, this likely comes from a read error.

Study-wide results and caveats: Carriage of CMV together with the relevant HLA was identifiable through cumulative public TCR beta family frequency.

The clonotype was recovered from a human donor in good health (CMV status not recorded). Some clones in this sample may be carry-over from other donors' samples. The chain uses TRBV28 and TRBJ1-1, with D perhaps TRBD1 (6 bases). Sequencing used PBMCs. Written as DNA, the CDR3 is TGTGCCAGCAGTTCCCTGGACAGGAACACTGAAGCTTTCTCT. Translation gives CASSSLDRNTEAFS.